The rows below give T cell receptor beta chains drawn from one sample of a study of blood T cell repertoires in COVID-19. Generated by immunoSEQ multiplex PCR, the TCRdb table keeps only in-frame clones and is missing some. Of approximately 350,000 clones listed, about 86% are singletons. Sequencing was carried out using peripheral blood. These receptor sequences come from a woman in her fifties or sixties with COVID-19, enrolled during active disease. CDR3s include the opening cysteine and the closing phenylalanine or tryptophan. A D gene is named only where the DNA matches it firmly. Clone size is shown for a subset of rows, as once, few, many or a class of expanded clone.

DNA,CDR3,size,V,D,J
TGCAGTGCTAGAGATCTAGATGAAGCTTTCTTT,CSARDLDEAFF,NA,TRBV20-1,NA,TRBJ1-1
TGTGCCAGCAGCTTAGTGGCAGGGGGCTGGGCCGGGGAGCTGTTTTTT,CASSLVAGGWAGELFF,NA,TRBV7-2,TRBD1,TRBJ2-2
TGTGCCAGCAGCCTCGTTGGGAGGGCTAATGAAAAACTGTTTTTT,CASSLVGRANEKLFF,NA,TRBV5-8,NA,TRBJ1-4
TGCGCCAGCAGCCCCGGGACAGCTGGAAACACCATATATTTT,CASSPGTAGNTIYF,NA,TRBV5-1,TRBD1,TRBJ1-3
TGTGCCAGCAGCGTAGGGCCGGGGGGGACGCAGTATTTT,CASSVGPGGTQYF,NA,TRBV9,TRBD2,TRBJ2-3
TGTGCCAGCAGTCCCGAAGGGAGTGATTCACCCCTCCACTTT,CASSPEGSDSPLHF,NA,TRBV4-2,NA,TRBJ1-6
TGCAGTGCTAGTGCTGCGTCGGGCGGGTTAACCTACGAGCAGTACTTC,CSASAASGGLTYEQYF,NA,TRBV20-1,NA,TRBJ2-7
TGTGCCAGCAGCTTCGGACAGGCCAAGACTGAAGCTTTCTTT,CASSFGQAKTEAFF,few,TRBV11-3,TRBD1,TRBJ1-1
TGTGCCATCAGTGAGGGGAAGGGGATCCAGGGAGAGACCCAGTACTTC,CAISEGKGIQGETQYF,NA,TRBV10-3,NA,TRBJ2-5
TGTGCCAGCAGTGAAGTGGGAGGAATAGGTGAAAAACTGTTTTTT,CASSEVGGIGEKLFF,NA,TRBV6-1,NA,TRBJ1-4
TGCAGTGCTAGCGTTGTAGAGACCCAGTACTTC,CSASVVETQYF,NA,TRBV20-1,NA,TRBJ2-5
TGTGCCAGCTCAGAGGGGGTGGCCTACGAGCAGTACTTC,CASSEGVAYEQYF,NA,TRBV18,NA,TRBJ2-7
TGTGCCAGCAGTTACTCACGAGCGGGGGGAACCTACGAGCAGTACTTC,CASSYSRAGGTYEQYF,NA,TRBV6-2/TRBV6-3,TRBD2,TRBJ2-7
TGCGCCAGCAGCTTGGGGGCCCTCGAATCACCCCTCCACTTT,CASSLGALESPLHF,NA,TRBV5-1,NA,TRBJ1-6
TGTGCCAGCAGCTTAGGCGGGACAGGGTTTGGCAACTACACCTTC,CASSLGGTGFGNYTF,NA,TRBV7-9,TRBD1,TRBJ1-2
TGTGCCAGCAGCTTAGCGCGGCAGGGGGGAGGGGAGCTGTTTTTT,CASSLARQGGGELFF,NA,TRBV7-2,NA,TRBJ2-2
TGTGCCAGCAGCTTACTTCTCTCGAACACCGGGGAGCTGTTTTTT,CASSLLLSNTGELFF,few,TRBV13,NA,TRBJ2-2
TGTGCCAGCAGCTTAGAAACAACAGGGGAGGAGCAGTACTTC,CASSLETTGEEQYF,NA,TRBV11-2,TRBD1,TRBJ2-7
TGTGCCAAACCGATGATGGGCCCTACCTACGAGCAGTACTTC,CAKPMMGPTYEQYF,NA,TRBV11-3,NA,TRBJ2-7
TGCGCCAGCAGCCAAGATTTAGTGTCGGGGACTAGCACAGATACGCAGTATTTT,CASSQDLVSGTSTDTQYF,once,TRBV4-3,NA,TRBJ2-3
TGCGCCAGCAGCCAAGGGTGGCTAGCGGGGGTTTCCGGGGAGCTGTTTTTT,CASSQGWLAGVSGELFF,NA,TRBV4-1,TRBD2,TRBJ2-2
TGTGCCAGCAGCCCCGAAGGGAGTGGCTACACCTTC,CASSPEGSGYTF,NA,TRBV11-1,NA,TRBJ1-2
TGTGCCGCCGAGGAACCGTTTGGAAACACCATATATTTT,CAAEEPFGNTIYF,NA,TRBV6-5,NA,TRBJ1-3
TGTGCCAGCTCAACGGACCTTAGCGGGGTGGCGTACTTC,CASSTDLSGVAYF,NA,TRBV18,TRBD2,TRBJ2-4
TGTGCCAGTAGTCCAGACATGGCAGCTTGGGAAAAACTGTTTTTT,CASSPDMAAWEKLFF,NA,TRBV19,NA,TRBJ1-4
TGTGCCAGCAGTCATCCAGGGGCCGAGCAGTACTTC,CASSHPGAEQYF,NA,TRBV7-6,NA,TRBJ2-7
TGTGCCAGCAGCTTGGACGGGAACTATGGCTACACCTTC,CASSLDGNYGYTF,NA,TRBV5-6,NA,TRBJ1-2
TGCGCCAGCAGCCAACGGGTAATTGGGAACACTGAAGCTTTCTTT,CASSQRVIGNTEAFF,NA,TRBV4-1,NA,TRBJ1-1
TGTGCCAGCAGCTTGCTGGGAGCTGGGGGGAGGAATGAAAAACTGTTTTTT,CASSLLGAGGRNEKLFF,NA,TRBV5-4,NA,TRBJ1-4
TGTGCCAGCAGTTTAAGGGACACCATTGATCAGCCCCAGCATTTT,CASSLRDTIDQPQHF,once,TRBV27,NA,TRBJ1-5
TGTGCCAGCAACGGGTGGGACAGGGATCTAGGCTACACCTTC,CASNGWDRDLGYTF,NA,TRBV5-4,TRBD1,TRBJ1-2
TGTGCCAGCAGCCCACCCGGGACAGGGACCTACAATGAGCAGTTCTTC,CASSPPGTGTYNEQFF,NA,TRBV3-1/TRBV3-2,TRBD1,TRBJ2-1
TGCAGCGTGAAGCCGGGACAGGGCGACACTGAAGCTTTCTTT,CSVKPGQGDTEAFF,NA,TRBV29-1,TRBD1,TRBJ1-1
TGTGCCAGCAGTGCCTCCAGGGTGACCTCAACTAATGAAAAACTGTTTTTT,CASSASRVTSTNEKLFF,few,TRBV2,NA,TRBJ1-4
TGCGCCAGCACTTCTCAGACTGCCGACTCCTACGAGCAGTACTTC,CASTSQTADSYEQYF,NA,TRBV23-1,NA,TRBJ2-7
TGTGCCAGCAGCTTTGCAGGGTATACTGGAAACACCATATATTTT,CASSFAGYTGNTIYF,NA,TRBV7-2,NA,TRBJ1-3
TGTGCCAGTAGTATAGATCCCCCCCGGAAGGGAGGACGTGAAAAACTGTTTTTT,CASSIDPPRKGGREKLFF,NA,TRBV19,NA,TRBJ1-4
TGCGCCAGCAGACCAATGACTAGCGGGAGCTCCTACAATGAGCAGTTCTTC,CASRPMTSGSSYNEQFF,once,TRBV5-1,TRBD2,TRBJ2-1
TGTGCCAGCAGCTTAGGGGGACTAGCCGGAAAAGAGACCCAGTACTTC,CASSLGGLAGKETQYF,NA,TRBV7-2,TRBD2,TRBJ2-5
TGCGCCAGCAGCCAAGGACAGGGGCCCACCGGGGAGCTGTTTTTT,CASSQGQGPTGELFF,NA,TRBV4-3,TRBD1,TRBJ2-2
TGTGCCAGCAGCGTAGGTCCTCTCGAGGAGCAGTTCTTC,CASSVGPLEEQFF,NA,TRBV9,NA,TRBJ2-1
TGTGCCAGCTCACCAGGACAGTCCTCAGTCTTGTATGAGCAGTTCTTC,CASSPGQSSVLYEQFF,NA,TRBV18,NA,TRBJ2-1
TGTGCCAGCAGCCTCCGGGACAGGGAGAATGAAGCTTTCTTT,CASSLRDRENEAFF,NA,TRBV11-3,TRBD1,TRBJ1-1
TGTGCCAGCAGTGAAGGCCCAGATCAGCCCCAGCATTTT,CASSEGPDQPQHF,NA,TRBV6-1,NA,TRBJ1-5
TGTGCCAGCACAGGGCTAGCGGGAAACAATGAGCAGTTCTTC,CASTGLAGNNEQFF,NA,TRBV2,TRBD2,TRBJ2-1
TGCGCCAGCAGCTTGGTTGGCCTTCTTTACACCGGGGAGCTGTTTTTT,CASSLVGLLYTGELFF,NA,TRBV5-1,NA,TRBJ2-2
TGTGCCAGCAGTCTAGCAGGAGGAAGTCAGCCCCAGCATTTT,CASSLAGGSQPQHF,once,TRBV6-5,NA,TRBJ1-5
TGTGCCAGCAGCTTACTAGCGGTAAAGACCGGGGAGCTGTTTTTT,CASSLLAVKTGELFF,few,TRBV7-3,TRBD2,TRBJ2-2
TGTGCCAGTAGACAGGGAGACACTGAAGCTTTCTTT,CASRQGDTEAFF,NA,TRBV19,NA,TRBJ1-1
TGTGCCAGCAGCTTGCAGGGGATCGATGGCTACACCTTC,CASSLQGIDGYTF,once,TRBV5-4,NA,TRBJ1-2
TGTGCCAGCTCCCAGGAACCCTATGGCTACACCTTC,CASSQEPYGYTF,NA,TRBV18,NA,TRBJ1-2
TGCGCCAGCAGCTTGAGAGGGATATCTGGAAACACCATATATTTT,CASSLRGISGNTIYF,NA,TRBV5-1,NA,TRBJ1-3
TGTGCCACCAGCAGAGCAGGACTAGCGGGGGAGTTCTTC,CATSRAGLAGEFF,NA,TRBV15,TRBD2,TRBJ2-1
TGTGCCAGCAGTTTATCACCCCTACAGCTTCCCATGAACACTGAAGCTTTCTTT,CASSLSPLQLPMNTEAFF,few,TRBV27,NA,TRBJ1-1
TGTGCCATCAGGGACAGGGGGACTGAAAACTATGGCTACACCTTC,CAIRDRGTENYGYTF,NA,TRBV10-3,TRBD1,TRBJ1-2
TGTGCCAGCTCACAGGCCAGGGGGCGAACTGAAGCTTTCTTT,CASSQARGRTEAFF,NA,TRBV18,TRBD1,TRBJ1-1
TGCGCCAGCAGCTTGGGGGGGCTATCTAATTCACCCCTCCACTTT,CASSLGGLSNSPLHF,NA,TRBV5-1,NA,TRBJ1-6